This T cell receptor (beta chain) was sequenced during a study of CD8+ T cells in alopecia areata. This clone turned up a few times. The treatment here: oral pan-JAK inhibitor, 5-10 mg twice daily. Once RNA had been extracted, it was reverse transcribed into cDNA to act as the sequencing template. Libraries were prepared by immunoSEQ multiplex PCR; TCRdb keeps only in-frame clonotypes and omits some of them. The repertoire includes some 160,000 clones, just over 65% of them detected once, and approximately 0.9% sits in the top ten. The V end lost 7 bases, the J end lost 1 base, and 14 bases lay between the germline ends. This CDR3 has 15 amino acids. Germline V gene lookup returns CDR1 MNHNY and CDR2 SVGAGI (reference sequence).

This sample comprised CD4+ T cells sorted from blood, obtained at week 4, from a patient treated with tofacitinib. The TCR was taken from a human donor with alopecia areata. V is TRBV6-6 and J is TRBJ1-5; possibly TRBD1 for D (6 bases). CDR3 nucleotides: TGTGCCAGCATCCAACAGGGTAACAGCAATCAGCCCCAGCATTTT. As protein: CASIQQGNSNQPQHF.